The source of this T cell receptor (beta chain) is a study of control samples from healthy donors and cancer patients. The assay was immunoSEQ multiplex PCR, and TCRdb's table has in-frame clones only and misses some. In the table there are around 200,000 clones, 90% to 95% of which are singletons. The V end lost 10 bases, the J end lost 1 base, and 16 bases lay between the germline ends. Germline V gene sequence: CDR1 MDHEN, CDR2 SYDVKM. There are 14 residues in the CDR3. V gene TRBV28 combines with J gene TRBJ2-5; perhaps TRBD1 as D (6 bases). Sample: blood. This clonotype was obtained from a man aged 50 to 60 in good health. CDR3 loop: CATGDRDTQETQYF. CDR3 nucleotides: TGTGCCACAGGGGACCGGGACACCCAAGAGACCCAGTACTTC. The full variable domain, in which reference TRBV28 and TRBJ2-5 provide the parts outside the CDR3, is DVKVTQSSRYLVKRTGEKVFLECVQDMDHENMFWYRQDPGLGLRLIYFSYDVKMKEKGDIPEGYSVSREKKERFSLILESASTNQTSMYLCATGDRDTQETQYFGPGTRLLVL.